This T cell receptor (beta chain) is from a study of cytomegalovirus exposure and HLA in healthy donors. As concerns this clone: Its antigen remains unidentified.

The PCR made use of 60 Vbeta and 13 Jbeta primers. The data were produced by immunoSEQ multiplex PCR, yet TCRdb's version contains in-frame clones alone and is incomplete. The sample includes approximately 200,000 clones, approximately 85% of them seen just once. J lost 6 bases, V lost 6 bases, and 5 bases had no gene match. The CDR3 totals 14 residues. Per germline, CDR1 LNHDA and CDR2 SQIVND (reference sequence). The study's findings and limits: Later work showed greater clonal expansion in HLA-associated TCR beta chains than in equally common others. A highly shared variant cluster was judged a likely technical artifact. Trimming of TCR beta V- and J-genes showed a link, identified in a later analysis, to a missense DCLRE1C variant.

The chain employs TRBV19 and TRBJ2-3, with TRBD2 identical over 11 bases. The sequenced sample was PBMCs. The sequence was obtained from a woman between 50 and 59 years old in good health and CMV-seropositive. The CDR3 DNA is TGTGCCAGTAGCACTAGCGGGGGAAGGGATACGCAGTATTTT. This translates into CASSTSGGRDTQYF.